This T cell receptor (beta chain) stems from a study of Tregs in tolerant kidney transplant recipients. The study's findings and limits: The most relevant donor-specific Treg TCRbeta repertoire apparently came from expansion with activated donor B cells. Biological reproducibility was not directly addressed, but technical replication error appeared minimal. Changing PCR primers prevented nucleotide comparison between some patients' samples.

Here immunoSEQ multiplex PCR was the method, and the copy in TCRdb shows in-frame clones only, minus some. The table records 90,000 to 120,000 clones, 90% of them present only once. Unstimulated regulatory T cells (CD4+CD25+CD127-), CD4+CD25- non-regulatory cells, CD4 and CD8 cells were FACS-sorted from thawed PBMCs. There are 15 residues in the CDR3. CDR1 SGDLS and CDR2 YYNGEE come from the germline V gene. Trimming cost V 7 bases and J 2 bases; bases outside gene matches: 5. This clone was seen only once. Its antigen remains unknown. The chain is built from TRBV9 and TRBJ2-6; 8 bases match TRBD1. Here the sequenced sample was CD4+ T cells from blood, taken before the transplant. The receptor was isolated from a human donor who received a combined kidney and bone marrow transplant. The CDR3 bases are TGTGCCAGCGACAGGGGATCAACTGGGGCCAACGTCCTGACTTTC. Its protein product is CASDRGSTGANVLTF.